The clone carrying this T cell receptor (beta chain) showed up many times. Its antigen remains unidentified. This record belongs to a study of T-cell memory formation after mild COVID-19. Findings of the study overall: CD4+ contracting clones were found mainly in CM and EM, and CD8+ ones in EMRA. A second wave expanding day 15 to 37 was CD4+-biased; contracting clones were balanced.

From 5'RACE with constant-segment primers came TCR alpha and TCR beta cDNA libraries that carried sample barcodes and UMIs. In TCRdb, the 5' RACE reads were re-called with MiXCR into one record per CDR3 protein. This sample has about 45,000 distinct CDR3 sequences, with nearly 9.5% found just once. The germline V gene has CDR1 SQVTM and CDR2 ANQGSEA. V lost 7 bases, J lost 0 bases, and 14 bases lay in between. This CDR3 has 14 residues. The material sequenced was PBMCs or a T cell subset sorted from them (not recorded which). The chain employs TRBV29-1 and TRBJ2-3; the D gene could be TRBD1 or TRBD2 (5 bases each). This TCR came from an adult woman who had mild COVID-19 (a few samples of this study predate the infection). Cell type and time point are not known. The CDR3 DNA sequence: TGCAGCGCGGACCTCGGGGCTAGCACAGATACGCAGTATTTT. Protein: CSADLGASTDTQYF.